Listed below are T cell receptor beta chains from one sample, sequenced in a study of blood T cell repertoires in COVID-19. Clones were sequenced by immunoSEQ multiplex PCR, and TCRdb holds only the in-frame ones, with some missing. The data hold about 110,000 clones, with more than 70% observed a single time. The material sequenced was peripheral blood. The source is a man between 70 and 80 years old with acute or convalescent COVID-19. Both conserved end residues are trimmed from each CDR3. A D gene is named only where the DNA matches it firmly.

ASSFRQAGTGELF	TRBJ2-2	-	TRBV5-1
ASSVVAGNTGELF	TRBJ2-2	TRBD2	TRBV9
ASSRTGAGPTDTQY	TRBJ2-3	TRBD1	TRBV5-1
ASRSGGSFNEQF	TRBJ2-1	TRBD2	TRBV6-5
ASSLRAGFEQY	TRBJ2-7	-	TRBV3-1/TRBV3-2
ASTWTGITGELF	TRBJ2-2	TRBD1	TRBV6-5
ASSQEMRGGEF	TRBJ2-1	TRBD2	TRBV4-3
ASSTTGVLNTEAF	TRBJ1-1	TRBD1	TRBV19
ASSSTGLNNEQF	TRBJ2-1	TRBD1	TRBV6-6
ATRRGAEAF	TRBJ1-1	-	TRBV19
ASIQNEEGNTIY	TRBJ1-3	-	TRBV6-6
ASSDRGTYEQY	TRBJ2-7	TRBD1	TRBV3-1/TRBV3-2
ASSLGRASYEQY	TRBJ2-7	-	TRBV11-3
ASSLASGDQETQY	TRBJ2-5	-	TRBV5-1
ASSLKQLLLETNTGELF	TRBJ2-2	-	TRBV7-9
ASSFWTAAAAF	TRBJ1-1	-	TRBV12-3/TRBV12-4
ASSQEGVGLAGAYEQY	TRBJ2-7	TRBD2	TRBV4-2
ASSWYRNSNQPQH	TRBJ1-5	-	TRBV5-6
ASSSPRDTASYEQY	TRBJ2-7	-	TRBV19
ASSVSGTGVDEQF	TRBJ2-1	TRBD1	TRBV5-1
ASSFPPGGQVYEQY	TRBJ2-7	TRBD1	TRBV7-9
AISKDSNSPLH	TRBJ1-6	-	TRBV10-3
SVGGGRAGELF	TRBJ2-2	TRBD2	TRBV29-1
ASSPPDRPNYGYT	TRBJ1-2	TRBD1	TRBV18
ASSEGAGELF	TRBJ2-2	-	TRBV9